The 10 T cell receptor beta chains below were found in one sample sequenced in a study of blood T cells in healthy people across ages. A second 7 to 11 cycle PCR used barcoded and J-beta primers. TCRdb re-called the 5' RACE reads through MiXCR, storing one row per CDR3 protein. This table has some 1.6 million distinct CDR3 sequences, around 35% appearing once. The material sequenced was blood. The receptors originated from a woman in her thirties in good health.

This clonotype turned up a few times. The chain employs TRBV15 and TRBJ2-5; 7 bases map to TRBD1. The CDR3 is 15 amino acids. Germline CDR1 is LNHNV and CDR2 is YYDKDF (reference sequence). Germline trimming cut 1 base from V and 3 bases from J; bases unmatched to any gene: 5. The CDR3 nucleotides read TGTGCCACCAGCAGAGGACCCCAGGGGGAAGAGACCCAGTACTTC. As protein: CATSRGPQGEETQYF.

This clonotype is deemed medium-sized. This rearrangement joins TRBV6-1 to TRBJ1-6, with a weak D call TRBD1 (6 bases). The germline V gene encodes CDR1 MNHNS and CDR2 SASEGT. The V gene lost 1 base and the J gene lost 5 bases, with 6 bases spanning the gap. The CDR3 is 14 amino acids. CDR3 sequence (DNA): TGTGCCAGCAGTGAAGGGACAGATAATTCACCCCTCCACTTT. Residues: CASSEGTDNSPLHF.

This clonotype has only a few counts. The rearrangement links TRBV7-2 to TRBJ1-2; D is perhaps TRBD1 (5 bases). This CDR3 has 17 amino acids. V was cut by 2 bases and J by 4 bases, with 20 bases left in between. CDR1 is SGHTA, CDR2 FQGNSA, per germline. CDR3 nucleotides: TGTGCCAGCAGCTTATATGTGGGGGGGGGTATGGGCTATGGCTACACCTTC. It encodes CASSLYVGGGMGYGYTF. Variable domain in full (rest from reference TRBV7-2 and TRBJ1-2): GAGVSQSPSNKVTEKGKDVELRCDPISGHTALYWYRQSLGQGLEFLIYFQGNSAPDKSGLPSDRFSAERTGGSVSTLTIQRTQQEDSAVYLCASSLYVGGGMGYGYTFGSGTRLTVV.

This clonotype was counted a few times. The gene calls are TRBV20-1 and TRBJ2-1, with 12 positions matching TRBD2. This CDR3 has 16 residues. Germline V gene sequence: CDR1 DFQATT, CDR2 SNEGSKA (reference sequence). J was trimmed by 5 bases and V by 1 base; bases with no gene match: 6. CDR3 nucleotide sequence: TGCAGTGCTAGAGGATTGCTAGCGGGGGGGGACAATGAGCAGTTCTTC. Translated, it gives CSARGLLAGGDNEQFF.

The table lists this clonotype with a few counts. The chain joins TRBV3-1 to TRBJ2-4; 7 bases line up with TRBD1. This CDR3 region has 16 residues. Germline lookup yields CDR1 LGHDT and CDR2 YNNKEL (reference sequence). V shed 7 bases and J 1 base; nucleotides not matched to a gene: 10. This CDR3 reads CASTLGGNAAKNIQYF. The CDR3, as DNA: TGTGCCAGCACCCTAGGGGGCAACGCGGCCAAAAACATTCAGTACTTC.

The genes are TRBV18 and TRBJ2-1; the match to TRBD2 covers 13 bases. Looked up from germline, CDR1 is KGHSH and CDR2 is LQKENI. V shed 1 base, J shed 4 bases, and the junction held 4 bases outside the gene matches. The CDR3 is 17 residues long. The DNA of the CDR3 is TGTGCCAGCTCACCACGGGGACTAGCGGGATCATACAATGAGCAGTTCTTC. It translates to CASSPRGLAGSYNEQFF.

The chain uses TRBV14 and TRBJ2-1; D is possibly TRBD2 (6 bases). The V end was cut by 0 bases, the J end by 9 bases, with 15 bases between. This CDR3 is 15 amino acids long. Germline lookup yields CDR1 SGHDN and CDR2 FVKESK. In DNA form, the CDR3 reads TGTGCCAGCAGCCAAGATGGGCTAGCGAGAGTTGAGCAGTTCTTC. Protein product: CASSQDGLARVEQFF. Complete variable domain (other parts from reference TRBV14 and TRBJ2-1): EAGVTQFPSHSVIEKGQTVTLRCDPISGHDNLYWYRRVMGKEIKFLLHFVKESKQDESGMPNNRFLAERTGGTYSTLKVQPAELEDSGVYFCASSQDGLARVEQFFGPGTRLTVL.

This clonotype was seen a handful of times. This chain joins TRBV7-9 and TRBJ2-7, with 7 bases matching TRBD2. The CDR3 length is 14 residues. Germline V gene data show CDR1 as SEHNR and CDR2 as FQNEAQ (reference sequence). With 5 bases clipped from V and 10 bases from J, the junction kept 14 bases outside the gene matches. Here the CDR3 reads CASSPPGSRGDQYF. CDR3 nucleotide sequence: TGTGCCAGCAGCCCCCCGGGCTCCCGGGGGGACCAGTACTTC.

The chain joins TRBV4-1 to TRBJ2-1, with 10 bases fitting TRBD1. CDR1 is MGHRA, CDR2 YSYEKL, per germline. V trimming: 4 bases; J trimming: 15 bases; junction bases outside the gene matches: 21. There are 17 residues in the CDR3. Here the CDR3 DNA reads TGCGCCAGCAGCCGGAGGACAGGGGGGGTTAAAAACAATGGGCGGTTCTTC. Translating it yields CASSRRTGGVKNNGRFF.

In regard to this clonotype: At one end the junction does not follow the germline gene, possibly because of a read error. The chain is built from TRBV18 and TRBJ2-5, with D perhaps matching TRBD1 (6 bases). Germline V lookup: CDR1 KGHSH, CDR2 LQKENI. The CDR3 contains 14 residues. The CDR3 here is CASPPPGQAETQYF. CDR3 DNA sequence: TGTGCCAGCCCACCACCGGGACAAGCAGAGACCCAGTACTTC.